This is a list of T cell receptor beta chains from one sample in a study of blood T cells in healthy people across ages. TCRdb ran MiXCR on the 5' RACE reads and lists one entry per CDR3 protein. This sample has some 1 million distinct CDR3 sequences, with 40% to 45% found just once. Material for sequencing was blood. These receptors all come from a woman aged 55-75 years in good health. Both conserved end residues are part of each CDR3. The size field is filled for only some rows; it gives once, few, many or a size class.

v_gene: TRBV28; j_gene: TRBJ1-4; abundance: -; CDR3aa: CATNQRGRALFF
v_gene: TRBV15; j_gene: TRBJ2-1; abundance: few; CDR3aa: CATSRDSGLAGTEQFF
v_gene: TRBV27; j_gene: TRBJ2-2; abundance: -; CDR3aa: CASRAGGWTGELFF
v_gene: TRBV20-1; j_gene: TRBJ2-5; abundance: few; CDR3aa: CSAREASGRAETQYF
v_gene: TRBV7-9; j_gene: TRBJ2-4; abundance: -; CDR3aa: CASSSDLLSPWSQYF
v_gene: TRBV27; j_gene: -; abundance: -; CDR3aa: CASSLSRSAGVRAYEQYF
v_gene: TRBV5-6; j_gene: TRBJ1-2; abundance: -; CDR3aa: CASSDLNREGPRGYTF
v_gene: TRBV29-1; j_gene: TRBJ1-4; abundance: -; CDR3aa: CSAGMNEKLFF
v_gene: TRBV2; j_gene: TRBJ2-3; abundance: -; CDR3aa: CASSEQYPPSSDTDTQYF
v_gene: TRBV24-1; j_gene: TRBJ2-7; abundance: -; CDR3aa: CATSDSFLTSGQFPPWEQYF
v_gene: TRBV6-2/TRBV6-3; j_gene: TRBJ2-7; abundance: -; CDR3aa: CASSSGLAGVGYEQYF
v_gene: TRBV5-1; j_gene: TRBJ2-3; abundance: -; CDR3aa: CASSLSGGFADTQYF
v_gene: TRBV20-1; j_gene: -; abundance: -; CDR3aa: CSASWGQNYEQYF
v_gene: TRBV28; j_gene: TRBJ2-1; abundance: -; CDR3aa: CASSLSSSGSIHEQFF
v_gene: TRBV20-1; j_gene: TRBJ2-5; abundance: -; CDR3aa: CSAPPLTSGRHNEQYF
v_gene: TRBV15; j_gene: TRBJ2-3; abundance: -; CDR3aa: CATSRDLGITDTQYF
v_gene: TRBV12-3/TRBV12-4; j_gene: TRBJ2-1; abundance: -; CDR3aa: CASTQGQASYNEQFF
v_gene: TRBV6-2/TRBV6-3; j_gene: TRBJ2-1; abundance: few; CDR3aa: CASRLAGGSNEQFF
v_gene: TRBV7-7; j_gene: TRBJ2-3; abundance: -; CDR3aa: CATFGGVYTDTQYF
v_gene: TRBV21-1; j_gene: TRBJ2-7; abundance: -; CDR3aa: CASSKDCSGPHGYEQYF
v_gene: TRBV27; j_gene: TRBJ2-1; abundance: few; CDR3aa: CASSLTAGGPYNEQFF
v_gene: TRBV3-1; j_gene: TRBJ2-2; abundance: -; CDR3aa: CASSPGTRRGNGELFF
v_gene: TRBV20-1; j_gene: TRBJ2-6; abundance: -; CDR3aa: CSALGSGANVLTF
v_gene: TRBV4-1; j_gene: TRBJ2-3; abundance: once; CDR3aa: CASSQDVAGGVDTQYF
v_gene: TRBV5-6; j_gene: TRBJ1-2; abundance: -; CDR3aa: CASSLDRDGYGYTF
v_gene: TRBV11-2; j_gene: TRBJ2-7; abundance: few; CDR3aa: CASSFNPTSSYEQYF
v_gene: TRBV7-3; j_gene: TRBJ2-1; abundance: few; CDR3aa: CASSRTRYNEQFF
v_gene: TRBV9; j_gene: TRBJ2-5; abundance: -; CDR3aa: CASSVDVPGTQKETQYF
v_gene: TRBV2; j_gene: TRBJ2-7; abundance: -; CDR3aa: CASSATGGGVYEQYF
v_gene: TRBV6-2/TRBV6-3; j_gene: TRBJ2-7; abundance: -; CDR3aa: CASSPSGTGGNYEQYF
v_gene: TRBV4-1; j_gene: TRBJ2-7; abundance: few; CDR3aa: CASRQPVAGEISYEQYF
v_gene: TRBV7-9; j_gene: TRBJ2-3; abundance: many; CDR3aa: CASSLAGPTDTQYF
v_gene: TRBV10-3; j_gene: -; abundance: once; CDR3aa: CAISDGSSGSHEQYF
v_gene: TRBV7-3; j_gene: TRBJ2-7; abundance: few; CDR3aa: CASSFGGGNEQYF
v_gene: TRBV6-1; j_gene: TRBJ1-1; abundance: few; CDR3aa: CASSPHHTEAFF
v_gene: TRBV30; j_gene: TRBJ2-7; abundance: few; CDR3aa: CAWSVDSGQYF
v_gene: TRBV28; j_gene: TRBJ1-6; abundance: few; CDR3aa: CATHSGWALHF
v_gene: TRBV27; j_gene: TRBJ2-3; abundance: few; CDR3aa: CATGGAADTQYF
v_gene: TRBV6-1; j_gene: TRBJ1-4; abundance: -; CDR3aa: CASRQRQGNEKLFF
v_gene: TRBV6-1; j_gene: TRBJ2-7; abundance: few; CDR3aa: CASSDRGSSYEQYF
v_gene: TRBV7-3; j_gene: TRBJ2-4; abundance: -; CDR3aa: CASSVGPENIQYF
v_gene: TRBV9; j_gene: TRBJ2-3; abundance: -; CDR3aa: CASTPDGLAQDTQYF
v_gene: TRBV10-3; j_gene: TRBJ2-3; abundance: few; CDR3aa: CATTWASRDTQYF
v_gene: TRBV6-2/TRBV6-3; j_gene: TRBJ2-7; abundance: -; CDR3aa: CASSEGVAGVDEQYF
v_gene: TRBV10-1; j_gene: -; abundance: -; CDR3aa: CASSSTGLNEQYF
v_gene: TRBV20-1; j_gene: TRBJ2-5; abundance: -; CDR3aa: CSAREVRYQETQYF
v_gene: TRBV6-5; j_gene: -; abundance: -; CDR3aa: CASSRGADTYEQYF
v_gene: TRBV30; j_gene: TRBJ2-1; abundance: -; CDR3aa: CAWSSTRTSGKQFF
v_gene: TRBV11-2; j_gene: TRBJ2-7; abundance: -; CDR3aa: CASSFVYGYEQYF
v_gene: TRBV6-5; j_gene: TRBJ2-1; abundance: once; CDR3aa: CASSYSGAGGYNEQFF